This record covers a single T cell receptor (beta chain). The record originates from a study of T cell responses to AZD1222 COVID-19 vaccine. The germline gives CDR1 MGHRA, CDR2 YSYEKL. The CDR3 has 15 residues. V lost 6 bases and J 3 bases, leaving 18 bases between the germline ends. Only in-frame clones appear in the TCRdb table, and some are missing; sequencing was by immunoSEQ multiplex PCR. The data hold around 140,000 clones, with 90% to 95% observed a single time. The chain couples TRBV4-1 to TRBJ2-7; D uncertain. The sequencing used peripheral blood, collected 28 days after the second AZD1222 dose. The receptor was isolated from an adult who received the AZD1222 COVID-19 vaccine. The CDR3 DNA follows: TGCGCCAGCAGACTGGAATCAGGTTCCGTCTACGAGCAGTACTTC. Translation: CASRLESGSVYEQYF.